Below, one TCR beta chain is given with its context. Its antigen remains unidentified. The sample belongs to a study of shared clonotypes between healthy human individuals. For the study at large: Researchers drew samples from two women and a few men aged 18 to 49. The study's findings and limits: Clonotype sharing across donors was expected to vary with sequencing depth.

CDR3 length: 12 amino acids. CDR1 is SQVTM, CDR2 ANQGSEA, per germline. The V end lost 5 bases, the J end lost 6 bases, and 12 bases lay between the germline ends. Replicate PCRs from sorted subsets contained approximately 200 ng DNA, which is 30,000 to 35,000 T cell genomes. The data were produced by immunoSEQ multiplex PCR, yet TCRdb's version contains in-frame clones alone and is incomplete. This sample carries fewer than 3 million clones, around 90% of them seen once, and the ten largest clones take 0.37%. The chain employs TRBV29-1 and TRBJ2-3; no firm D call. Sequenced sample: naive CD4+ T cells from PBMCs. Subset indicated: CD45RA+ positively selected. The sequence was obtained from a man between 18 and 35 years old in good health. Some clones in this sample may be carry-over from other donors' samples. CDR3 nucleotide sequence: TGCAGCGTTCTTGGCGTCAGCGATACGCAGTATTTT. The encoded protein is CSVLGVSDTQYF.